Sequencing of this TCR beta chain was carried out in a study of cytomegalovirus exposure and HLA in healthy donors. Unrecorded immune exposure was likely among donors, who were nominally healthy when sampled. Findings and caveats of the study: Reports showed the classifier diagnosing cytomegalovirus status with high specificity and sensitivity. In a later analysis, several top co-occurrence clusters appeared linked to parvovirus B19, influenza, CMV and Epstein-Barr virus.

Amplification used 60 Vbeta primers and 13 Jbeta primers. TCRdb's table, derived via immunoSEQ multiplex PCR, lists solely in-frame clones and lacks some. The table lists about 120,000 clones, less than 80% of them singletons, with around 4.2% in the top ten. Germline-derived CDR1 and CDR2 are SGDLS and YYNGEE. Deletions cut 0 bases from V and 4 bases from J, with 10 bases between. This CDR3 is built from 14 residues. Of note for this clone: Its antigen remains unidentified.

The source is a woman aged 40 to 50 in good health and CMV-seropositive. Source material: PBMCs. The V call is TRBV9, the J call TRBJ1-2; no reliable D call. The CDR3 here is CASSVGATGYGYTF. Here the CDR3 DNA reads TGTGCCAGCAGCGTAGGGGCAACCGGCTATGGCTACACCTTC.